This TCR beta chain came from a study of regulatory T cells in long-lasting Graves disease. Across the whole study: Persistent Graves' disease required over 5 years of antithyroid drugs and positive TSH receptor antibodies.

With iRepertoire HTBI primers and Arm-PCR of CDR3 regions, TCR beta libraries were built. As handled by the study authors: Across the samples, identification revealed approximately 66 TRBV and 13 to 15 TRBJ segments. TCRdb analysed the multiplex PCR reads with MiXCR anew, one entry per CDR3 protein. These V and J calls are TCRdb output, not the study's own analysis. The repertoire consists of 400,000 to 600,000 distinct CDR3 sequences, with under 25% occurring once and the leading ten covering roughly 7.1%. Trimming removed 3 bases from V and 2 bases from J; junction bases left unmatched: 6. The CDR3 extends over 14 amino acids. Germline CDR1 and CDR2: DFQATT and SNEGSKA (reference sequence). This clonotype was detected ten times or more. Its antigen is unknown. Time point specified: persistent/refractory GD, antithyroid drugs over 5 years with positive TRAb. PBMCs were the source of the RNA used for TCR sequencing.

Study-wide results and caveats: Gene preferences differed: TRBV28, TRBJ1-2, TRBJ2-5 in persistent cases. Persistent Graves' patients had lower TCR diversity than newly diagnosed ones.

The sample here was peripheral blood mononuclear cells (PBMCs), taken when the disease was refractory, from a patient treated with antithyroid drugs. This TCR came from a female donor with Graves disease. The gene calls are TRBV20-1 and TRBJ2-7; 8 bases line up with TRBD2. CDR3 sequence: CSARPFSGAYEQYF. The CDR3, as DNA: TGCAGTGCTAGGCCTTTTAGCGGGGCCTACGAGCAGTACTTC.